The 8 T cell receptor beta chains in this list originate from one sample, sequenced in a study of Graves' ophthalmopathy and Graves' hyperthyroidism (dated by TCRdb to 2017 to 2018). Sequenced using an Illumina HiSeq 2000. TCR beta CDR3 regions were amplified from RNA transcripts for repertoire sequencing. A first-round RT-PCR used HTBI primers with the Qiagen OneStep RT-PCR kit, followed by a second-round multiplex PCR, size selection and purification. TCRdb handled the public reads itself, with Q25 trimming in fastp and clone calling in MiXCR, and kept productive beta chains. Identical CDR3 protein sequences are pooled into one entry, listed with their most common genes and DNA. The sample table contains 340,000 or so distinct CDR3 sequences; only one count was recorded for roughly 15% of them. 9% to 15% of the sample is held by the ten biggest clonotypes. Sequencing was done on a sample of peripheral blood. The receptors were sampled from an adult man with Graves' ophthalmopathy.

The sample holds many counts of this clonotype. The CDR3 spells CACREQGTYNSPLHF. The CDR3 DNA reads TGTGCCTGCCGAGAACAGGGCACCTATAATTCACCCCTCCACTTT. The chain couples TRBV30 to TRBJ1-6; tentative D call: TRBD1 (6 bases). CDR3 length: 15 amino acids. The germline CDR1 and CDR2 sequences are GTSNPN and SVGIG (reference sequence). Deletions cut 6 bases from V and 2 bases from J, with 14 bases between.

This clonotype has ten or more counts. The V gene is TRBV30, the J gene TRBJ2-7, with TRBD1 matching over 9 bases. V shed 1 base, J shed 2 bases, and the junction held 6 bases outside the gene matches. This CDR3 spans 15 amino acids. Germline values: CDR1 GTSNPN, CDR2 SVGIG (reference sequence). The chain's CDR3 is CAWSAPRTGAYEQYF. In DNA form, the CDR3 reads TGTGCCTGGAGTGCCCCCCGGACAGGGGCCTACGAGCAGTACTTC. Full variable domain (outside the CDR3, taken from reference TRBV30 and TRBJ2-7): SQTIHQWPATLVQPVGSPLSLECTVEGTSNPNLYWYRQAAGRGLQLLFYSVGIGQISSEVPQNLSASRPQDRQFILSSKKLLLSDSGFYLCAWSAPRTGAYEQYFGPGTRLTVT.

The chain joins TRBV5-5 to TRBJ1-6; unclear D gene. CDR1 SGHKS and CDR2 YYEKEE come from the germline V gene (reference sequence). The CDR3 sequence is 14 residues long. V gave up 5 bases and J gave up 7 bases, with 13 bases separating them. CDR3 nucleotides: TGTGCCAGCAGGTACCGGTACAACAATTCACCCCTCCACTTT. This sequence encodes CASRYRYNNSPLHF.

This clonotype was found many times. The V gene is TRBV7-8, the J gene TRBJ2-7; D call uncertain. Germline CDR1 is SGHVS and CDR2 is FQNEAQ. Between the trimmed V and J ends, which lost 3 bases and 2 bases, there was a span of 8 bases. The CDR3 runs 13 residues. The DNA for the CDR3 is TGTGCCAGCAGCTTGACCACTGCCTACGAGCAGTACTTC. Translating it yields CASSLTTAYEQYF.

The rearrangement uses TRBV6-5 and TRBJ1-1, with D perhaps TRBD1 (5 bases). Germline assignment: CDR1 MNHEY and CDR2 SVGAGI. The V gene lost 0 bases and the J gene lost 6 bases, with 5 bases spanning the gap. The CDR3 sequence is 12 residues long. In nucleotides, the CDR3 is TGTGCCAGCAGTTACTCGGGGGCTGAAGCTTTCTTT. This encodes CASSYSGAEAFF.

This clonotype was recorded at least ten times. CDR3 region: CASSFNNLGEQYF. CDR3 bases: TGTGCCAGCAGTTTTAACAATCTAGGCGAGCAGTACTTC. The chain employs TRBV12-3 or TRBV12-4 and TRBJ2-7, with D hard to call. CDR3 length equals 13 residues. V dropped 3 bases and J dropped 6 bases, with 12 bases sitting between them.

This clonotype was counted many times. The CDR3 protein is CASSRTPEGYGYTF. The CDR3 DNA is TGTGCCAGCAGCCGGACACCGGAGGGCTATGGCTACACCTTC. The rearrangement uses TRBV7-3 and TRBJ1-2, with D possibly being TRBD1 (5 bases). Deletions cut 5 bases from V and 4 bases from J, with 14 bases between. CDR3 length: 14 amino acids. Germline V gene sequence: CDR1 SGHTA, CDR2 FQGTGA.

Many counts were recorded for this clonotype. The J gene is TRBJ2-2, the V gene TRBV11-2, with D tentatively TRBD2 (5 bases). The germline CDR1 and CDR2 sequences are SGHAT and FQNNGV. CDR3 length: 20 residues. The germline V and J ends were trimmed by 0 bases and 1 base, with 21 bases remaining between them. CDR3: CASSLDLRRLSRGNTGELFF. The CDR3 DNA follows: TGTGCCAGCAGCTTAGATCTAAGACGCCTTAGCCGGGGGAACACCGGGGAGCTGTTTTTT.